Included here is one T cell receptor (beta chain) sequence, with context. Its specific antigen is unknown. No much larger clone is present one base from it, and per-base qualities are unavailable. CDR3 length: 14 amino acids, cysteine to phenylalanine. CDR3 DNA only is kept here, 42 bases in frame from base 1. Trimming at the junction amounts to 2 bases on V and 0 bases on J, and the germline ends lie 6 bases apart. According to the germline V gene, CDR1 reads MRHNA and CDR2 reads SNTAGT. Donors formed part of the validation cohort, which comprised 120 or so subjects and was distinct from the first cohort of under 800 subjects. These data come from a study of cytomegalovirus exposure and HLA in healthy donors (dated by TCRdb to about 2017). The study in broad terms: A later analysis indicated that the 120 validation repertoires were generated on the platform also employed for the roughly 650 repertoires of the first cohort. The study aimed to test whether signatures of past pathogen exposure could be identified by cataloging public T cell receptors. Along with the approximately 650-subject first cohort, a separate validation cohort of over a hundred different subjects was used. The study combined high-throughput TCR immunosequencing, statistical association of individual TCRs with disease status, and machine learning to predict cytomegalovirus infection status. Findings and caveats that apply to the study as a whole: The classifier was reported to diagnose cytomegalovirus status with high specificity and sensitivity in both the original and validation cohorts. Across donors, most TCR sequences were observed very rarely, whereas some public TCRs were present in many individuals. In a later analysis, TCRs clustered in the first cohort were found to also tend to co-occur in the roughly 120 validation repertoires, with 90% to 95% of cluster scores above 0. A later analysis lacked HLA typing for the validation cohort, so it scored co-occurrence in that cohort across all 130 or so repertoires. In vitro tests confirmed that a few of the cytomegalovirus-associated TCR beta chains recognize cytomegalovirus antigens. According to the authors, the approach could potentially be generalized to other disease states and immunological phenotypes. The study gave a list of more than 150 TCR beta chains associated with cytomegalovirus.

Library method: the immunoSEQ multiplex PCR assay. The source study handled its data this way. To diagnose cytomegalovirus status from the catalog of TCR beta chain sequences, a statistical classification framework was built. The source is immuneACCESS, and TCRdb retained only in-frame sequences with V and J called. Part of the clones is not carried over; for the studies checked, unresolved V genes explain less than half of this, and the remainder is unexplained. V, J and clone size were drawn from that table, and D and trimming were deduced from the DNA. Here the sample has approximately 260,000 clones; 65% to 90% occur a single time. Of the sample, 0.9% to 1.1% falls within the top ten clones.

The chain is assembled from TRBV6-4 and TRBJ2-3, and possibly TRBD1, on 6 matching bases. The specimen was PBMCs. The sequence was collected from a young woman in good health and CMV-seronegative. The CDR3 protein sequence reads: CASSDTGSTDTQYF. The DNA sequence is given as TGTGCCAGCAGTGACACAGGGAGCACAGATACGCAGTATTTT.